This TCR beta chain appears in the sequencing data of a study of blood T cell repertoires in COVID-19. V lost 4 bases and J lost 5, with 12 bases in between. This CDR3 contains 14 residues. The germline gives CDR1 SGHVS, CDR2 FQNEAQ. Original data processing: Estimates of nucleated cell counts were drawn from the amplification of reference gene primers. The table came from immunoSEQ multiplex PCR; TCRdb's copy has only in-frame clones and leaves some out. V, J and clone size reflect that table, while D and trimming were determined from the DNA. The table shows roughly 250,000 clones, with 88% occurring only once.

J is TRBJ1-5 and V is TRBV7-8; the D gene is possibly TRBD1 (6 bases). Sequencing input: peripheral blood. This sequence was found in a woman between 40 and 55 years old who had recovered from COVID-19. CDR3 residues: CASSYREQYQPQHF. CDR3 nucleotides: TGTGCCAGCAGCTACAGGGAACAATATCAGCCCCAGCATTTT.